This is a list of T cell receptor beta chains from one sample in a study of blood T cell repertoires in COVID-19. Repertoires were generated with immunoSEQ multiplex PCR, while TCRdb's copy carries only in-frame clones and drops some. The sample lists under 300,000 clones; roughly 87% were seen once. The sequenced material came from PBMCs or T cells enriched from blood (not recorded which). The receptors derive from a woman aged 25 to 39 with acute COVID-19. Both conserved end residues are part of each CDR3. A D gene is named only where the DNA matches it firmly. Clone sizes are given selectively: once, few, many, or a class where the clone is expanded.

d_gene,v_gene,len,abundance,j_gene,CDR3nt,CDR3aa
-,TRBV2,14,-,TRBJ1-5,TGTGCCAGCAGTGAGGACAGATTCAATCAGCCCCAGCATTTT,CASSEDRFNQPQHF
-,TRBV5-1,16,-,TRBJ1-4,TGCGCCAGCAGCTTGACAGGATTGGCCCCTAATGAAAAACTGTTTTTT,CASSLTGLAPNEKLFF
TRBD1,TRBV2,15,-,TRBJ1-3,TGTGCCAGCAGTGCACAGGGGAACTCTGGAAACACCATATATTTT,CASSAQGNSGNTIYF
TRBD2,TRBV7-9,18,-,TRBJ2-1,TGTGCCAGCAGCTCCGGGACTAGCGGGAGTCCCGGCTACAATGAGCAGTTCTTC,CASSSGTSGSPGYNEQFF
-,TRBV30,15,once,TRBJ1-3,TGTGCCTGGAAGGGACTCCGGAGCTCTGGAAACACCATATATTTT,CAWKGLRSSGNTIYF
-,TRBV5-6,17,-,TRBJ1-3,TGTGCCAGCAGCTTGGGAGCACCTCACCTCTCTGGAAACACCATATATTTT,CASSLGAPHLSGNTIYF
TRBD1,TRBV29-1,19,-,TRBJ2-4,TGCAGCGTTGAAGGAGGTTTGGGGACAGGATGGACGAGGGGGAACATTCAGTACTTC,CSVEGGLGTGWTRGNIQYF
-,TRBV18,13,-,TRBJ2-1,TGTGCCAGCTCTCCCAAACAGGGAGAGGGGCAGTTCTTC,CASSPKQGEGQFF
-,TRBV7-2,13,-,TRBJ1-2,TGTGCCAGCGGACTCCAAAGTGACTATGGCTACACCTTC,CASGLQSDYGYTF
TRBD2,TRBV27,15,few,TRBJ2-1,TGTGCCAGCAGTTTACGGGGGGAATCCTACAATGAGCAGTTCTTC,CASSLRGESYNEQFF
TRBD1,TRBV7-3,15,-,TRBJ2-1,TGTGCCAGCAGGGATACAGGGGGCCCCTACAATGAGCAGTTCTTC,CASRDTGGPYNEQFF
-,TRBV15,14,-,TRBJ2-3,TGTGCCACCAGGGAGGGCCTGCAGACAGATACGCAGTATTTT,CATREGLQTDTQYF
-,TRBV7-9,15,-,TRBJ1-1,TGTGCCAGCAGCTTAGCCAACAGGGCGAACACTGAAGCTTTCTTT,CASSLANRANTEAFF
-,TRBV28,14,-,TRBJ2-1,TGTGCCAGCAGTCCCCCCAGGCCCCCCGATGAGCAGTTCTTC,CASSPPRPPDEQFF
-,TRBV7-3,13,-,TRBJ2-3,TGTGCCAGCAGCTTTTCTAGAGGTGATACGCAGTATTTT,CASSFSRGDTQYF
-,TRBV25-1,14,-,TRBJ1-1,TGTGCCAGCAGTGAATTTCACAGGGTCGCTGAAGCTTTCTTT,CASSEFHRVAEAFF
-,TRBV2,13,-,TRBJ1-4,TGTGCCAGCAGTGAGGAGGTCACGGAAAAACTGTTTTTT,CASSEEVTEKLFF
TRBD2,TRBV7-9,16,-,TRBJ2-1,TGTGCCAGCAGCCGGACTAGCGGGGGCCACTACAATGAGCAGTTCTTC,CASSRTSGGHYNEQFF
TRBD1,TRBV7-9,16,-,TRBJ2-3,TGTGCCAGCAGCTCGCCGACAGGGAAGCTCACAGATACGCAGTATTTT,CASSSPTGKLTDTQYF
-,TRBV21-1,13,-,TRBJ2-7,TGTGCCAGCAGCAAAGCTTCGGGAGCAGCGAAGTACTTC,CASSKASGAAKYF
TRBD1,TRBV5-4,17,-,TRBJ2-7,TGTGCCAGCAGCTCCCAAAACAGGGGCTCCCCTACCTACGAGCAGTACTTC,CASSSQNRGSPTYEQYF
TRBD2,TRBV28,14,-,TRBJ2-1,TGTGCCAGCCAGAGCGGGAGTTCCTACAATGAGCAGTTCTTC,CASQSGSSYNEQFF
TRBD2,TRBV18,16,few,TRBJ2-7,TGTGCCAGCTCACCAGATGAGCGGGAGGCACGGTACGAGCAGTACTTC,CASSPDEREARYEQYF
TRBD1,TRBV19,15,once,TRBJ1-1,TGTGCCAGTATCACCAACAGGGGGTGGAACACTGAAGCTTTCTTT,CASITNRGWNTEAFF
TRBD1,TRBV28,13,-,TRBJ2-7,TGTGCCAGCATTGCAGGGGGCTTCTACGAGCAGTACTTC,CASIAGGFYEQYF
-,TRBV28,13,-,TRBJ1-1,TGTGCCAGCAGTGGACAGATGAACACTGAAGCTTTCTTT,CASSGQMNTEAFF
-,TRBV12-3/TRBV12-4,13,-,TRBJ1-2,TGTGCCAGCAGCCTACAGGTTCTGGCTGGCTACACCTTC,CASSLQVLAGYTF
-,TRBV7-6,15,-,TRBJ2-3,TGTGCCAGCAGCTTTGGTCAGACTAGCACAGATACGCAGTATTTT,CASSFGQTSTDTQYF
TRBD1,TRBV19,19,-,TRBJ2-1,TGTGCCAGTACCAACCCGGGACAGGGTACAGATAGAGCGTACAATGAGCAGTTCTTC,CASTNPGQGTDRAYNEQFF
TRBD2,TRBV7-9,16,-,TRBJ2-7,TGTGCCAGCAGCTTAGGGCTAGCGGGAGGGGGGTACGAGCAGTACTTC,CASSLGLAGGGYEQYF
-,TRBV19,14,-,TRBJ2-3,TGTGCCAGTAGGCAATCTAGCGGCACAGATACGCAGTATTTT,CASRQSSGTDTQYF
TRBD2,TRBV28,14,-,TRBJ2-1,TGTGCCACAGCCGGGACTATAAAAAGGGATGAGCAGTTCTTC,CATAGTIKRDEQFF
TRBD1,TRBV14,11,-,TRBJ2-7,TGTGCCAGCAGGAGGACAGGCACCCTAGACTTC,CASRRTGTLDF
TRBD1,TRBV4-1,15,-,TRBJ1-6,TGCGCCAGCAGCCCCCAGGGGGCCTTGAATTCACCCCTCCACTTT,CASSPQGALNSPLHF
TRBD2,TRBV11-1,15,-,TRBJ2-7,TGTGCCAGCAGCTTAGGGACTAGCTCTTCCTACGAGCAGTACTTC,CASSLGTSSSYEQYF
TRBD2,TRBV12-5,20,-,TRBJ2-3,TGTGCTAGTGGTCCCTGGACTAGCGGGAAAGGGGGGTTTGTCACAGATACGCAGTATTTT,CASGPWTSGKGGFVTDTQYF
-,TRBV28,15,-,TRBJ2-1,TGTGCCAGCAGGCATGACAGGAAGTACAGCAATGAGCAGTTCTTC,CASRHDRKYSNEQFF
-,TRBV11-1,15,-,TRBJ1-1,TGTGCCAGCAGCTTATATGTACTCCAGGGAACTGAAGCTTTCTTT,CASSLYVLQGTEAFF
TRBD2,TRBV7-8,17,many,TRBJ2-3,TGTGCCAGCAGCTTAAAGAAAGCCGGGACTAGTCCAGATACGCAGTATTTT,CASSLKKAGTSPDTQYF
TRBD1,TRBV19,17,few,TRBJ1-5,TGTGCCAGTAGGACCGGGACAGGGCTCTATAGCAATCAGCCCCAGCATTTT,CASRTGTGLYSNQPQHF
-,TRBV7-2,15,-,TRBJ2-1,TGTGCCAGCAACACGGGGGACAGAAGGTACAATGAGCAGTTCTTC,CASNTGDRRYNEQFF
TRBD1,TRBV5-1,14,-,TRBJ2-3,TGCGCCAGCAGCAGGACAGGAGAAGGAGATACGCAGTATTTT,CASSRTGEGDTQYF